This is a list of T cell receptor beta chains from one sample in a study of blood T cell repertoires in COVID-19. The data were produced by immunoSEQ multiplex PCR, yet TCRdb's version contains in-frame clones alone and is incomplete. The sample shows around 320,000 clones, nearly 90% of them seen only once. The sequenced sample consisted of PBMCs or T cells enriched from blood (not recorded which). Every receptor here comes from a woman between 18 and 29 years old with acute COVID-19. Both conserved end residues are part of each CDR3. A D gene is named only where the DNA matches it firmly. Some rows have no size entry. The others give once, few or many, or a class for an expanded clone.

CDR3: CASSLVQAPNYGYTF; DNA: TGTGCCAGCAGCTTGGTCCAGGCCCCTAACTATGGCTACACCTTC; V: TRBV5-6; J: TRBJ1-2; D: -; size: -
CDR3: CASTLAGATDTQYF; DNA: TGTGCCAGCACCTTAGCGGGAGCCACAGATACGCAGTATTTT; V: TRBV9; J: TRBJ2-3; D: TRBD2; size: few
CDR3: CASGLGNTGELFF; DNA: TGTGCCAGCGGACTAGGTAACACCGGGGAGCTGTTTTTT; V: TRBV19; J: TRBJ2-2; D: TRBD2; size: -
CDR3: CATSPGTGGASNQPQHF; DNA: TGTGCCACCAGTCCGGGGACAGGGGGCGCGAGCAATCAGCCCCAGCATTTT; V: TRBV24-1; J: TRBJ1-5; D: TRBD1; size: once
CDR3: CASSLFSQGQGDYGYTF; DNA: TGTGCCAGCAGTTTATTTTCCCAGGGACAGGGAGACTATGGCTACACCTTC; V: TRBV28; J: TRBJ1-2; D: TRBD1; size: -
CDR3: CASSPKTPSYGYTF; DNA: TGTGCCAGCAGCCCCAAGACACCCTCCTATGGCTACACCTTC; V: TRBV7-9; J: TRBJ1-2; D: -; size: once
CDR3: CASSYEPSGSYEQYF; DNA: TGTGCCAGCAGTTACGAGCCTAGCGGGAGCTACGAGCAGTACTTC; V: TRBV6-2/TRBV6-3; J: TRBJ2-7; D: TRBD2; size: -
CDR3: CSVGGLAGGPLNIQYF; DNA: TGCAGCGTGGGCGGACTAGCGGGAGGGCCACTAAACATTCAGTACTTC; V: TRBV29-1; J: TRBJ2-4; D: TRBD2; size: -
CDR3: CASSLAGDRGSYEQYF; DNA: TGCGCCAGCAGCTTGGCCGGGGACAGGGGGTCCTACGAGCAGTACTTC; V: TRBV5-1; J: TRBJ2-7; D: TRBD1; size: few
CDR3: CARSLLLREDLRHEQYF; DNA: TGTGCCAGAAGCTTGTTATTGAGGGAGGATTTACGCCACGAGCAGTACTTC; V: TRBV5-3; J: TRBJ2-7; D: -; size: -
CDR3: CSVAWQDSYEQYF; DNA: TGCAGCGTTGCCTGGCAGGACTCCTACGAGCAGTACTTC; V: TRBV29-1; J: TRBJ2-7; D: -; size: -
CDR3: CASSLSRESGAGYGYTF; DNA: TGTGCCAGCAGTTTAAGCCGGGAGTCAGGAGCCGGGTATGGCTACACCTTC; V: TRBV27; J: TRBJ1-2; D: -; size: -
CDR3: CASSPGLAGGETQYF; DNA: TGTGCCAGTAGTCCTGGACTAGCGGGAGGAGAGACCCAGTACTTC; V: TRBV19; J: TRBJ2-5; D: TRBD2; size: -
CDR3: CASSQDLLAGGREQFF; DNA: TGCGCCAGCAGCCAAGATTTACTAGCGGGAGGGCGGGAGCAGTTCTTC; V: TRBV4-1; J: TRBJ2-1; D: TRBD2; size: -
CDR3: CASSGTVSGNTIYF; DNA: TGCGCCAGCAGCGGGACAGTCTCTGGAAACACCATATATTTT; V: TRBV5-1; J: TRBJ1-3; D: TRBD1; size: -
CDR3: CASSSPASGRREQFF; DNA: TGTGCCAGCAGTTCCCCCGCTAGCGGGAGGCGTGAGCAGTTCTTC; V: TRBV27; J: TRBJ2-1; D: TRBD2; size: -
CDR3: CASSVGQGSGYGYTF; DNA: TGTGCCAGCAGCGTAGGACAGGGAAGCGGCTATGGCTACACCTTC; V: TRBV9; J: TRBJ1-2; D: TRBD1; size: -
CDR3: CASSPGQGRETQYF; DNA: TGTGCCAGCAGCCCCGGACAGGGAAGGGAGACCCAGTACTTC; V: TRBV9; J: TRBJ2-5; D: TRBD1; size: -
CDR3: CASRTGTGDLNEQFF; DNA: TGTGCCAGCAGGACCGGGACAGGGGACCTTAATGAGCAGTTCTTC; V: TRBV6-5; J: TRBJ2-1; D: TRBD1; size: -
CDR3: CASSGTGGYGYTF; DNA: TGTGCCAGCAGCGGTACAGGGGGGTATGGCTACACCTTC; V: TRBV9; J: TRBJ1-2; D: TRBD1; size: -
CDR3: CASSPEAGRDTQYF; DNA: TGTGCCAGCAGCCCGGAAGCAGGTCGGGATACGCAGTATTTT; V: TRBV7-3; J: TRBJ2-3; D: -; size: once
CDR3: CSASGQGTTQYF; DNA: TGCAGCGCCTCGGGACAGGGTACAACCCAGTACTTC; V: TRBV29-1; J: TRBJ2-5; D: TRBD1; size: -
CDR3: CATSDSGGWGQPQHF; DNA: TGTGCCACCAGTGATTCGGGAGGGTGGGGACAGCCCCAGCATTTT; V: TRBV24-1; J: TRBJ1-5; D: -; size: -
CDR3: CASSLAQGAGNTIYF; DNA: TGCGCCAGCAGCTTGGCACAGGGGGCTGGAAACACCATATATTTT; V: TRBV5-1; J: TRBJ1-3; D: TRBD1; size: -
CDR3: CASSLWPSGNNEQYF; DNA: TGTGCCAGCAGCTTATGGCCTAGCGGGAACAACGAGCAGTACTTC; V: TRBV7-3; J: TRBJ2-7; D: TRBD2; size: -
CDR3: CASRSVANSYEQYF; DNA: TGTGCCAGCCGATCCGTGGCCAACTCCTACGAGCAGTACTTC; V: TRBV27; J: TRBJ2-7; D: -; size: once
CDR3: CASGDQGLTEAFF; DNA: TGTGCCAGCGGAGATCAGGGTCTCACTGAAGCTTTCTTT; V: TRBV28; J: TRBJ1-1; D: -; size: few
CDR3: CASSFLGREGNEQYF; DNA: TGTGCCAGCAGTTTTTTAGGACGGGAGGGTAACGAGCAGTACTTC; V: TRBV28; J: TRBJ2-7; D: TRBD2; size: -
CDR3: CASSLPAGVYEQYF; DNA: TGTGCCAGCAGTTTGCCAGCGGGCGTCTACGAGCAGTACTTC; V: TRBV28; J: TRBJ2-7; D: -; size: -
CDR3: CASALNPPGLANSPLHF; DNA: TGTGCTAGTGCCTTAAACCCACCGGGACTAGCGAATTCACCCCTCCACTTT; V: TRBV12-5; J: TRBJ1-6; D: -; size: -
CDR3: CAISESLVKDTEAFF; DNA: TGTGCCATCAGTGAGTCTCTAGTCAAAGACACTGAAGCTTTCTTT; V: TRBV10-3; J: TRBJ1-1; D: -; size: -
CDR3: CASSVGGGRKTDTQYF; DNA: TGTGCCAGCAGCGTAGGCGGCGGGAGGAAGACAGATACGCAGTATTTT; V: TRBV9; J: TRBJ2-3; D: TRBD2; size: -
CDR3: CASTTPGGNGYTF; DNA: TGCGCCAGCACCACCCCAGGGGGGAATGGCTACACCTTC; V: TRBV10-2; J: TRBJ1-2; D: TRBD1; size: -
CDR3: CASSRSTGFSNQPQHF; DNA: TGTGCCAGCTCAAGGTCAACGGGTTTTAGCAATCAGCCCCAGCATTTT; V: TRBV28; J: TRBJ1-5; D: -; size: -
CDR3: CASSQEGHNYGYTF; DNA: TGTGCCAGCAGCCAAGAGGGACATAACTATGGCTACACCTTC; V: TRBV3-1/TRBV3-2; J: TRBJ1-2; D: -; size: -